The 15 T cell receptor beta chains given below trace back to one sample, sequenced in a study of control samples from healthy donors and cancer patients. TCRdb keeps only in-frame clones here, not all; method: immunoSEQ multiplex PCR. The repertoire consists of tens of thousands of clones, with roughly 90% occurring once and the leading ten covering roughly 5.6%. Material: PBMCs. All receptors derive from a man aged 55-75 years with colorectal cancer.

The genes are TRBV11-3 and TRBJ2-7; 9 bases map to TRBD1. Per germline, CDR1 SGHNT and CDR2 YENEEA. This CDR3 has 15 amino acids. V gave up 6 bases and J gave up 3 bases; unmatched junction bases: 9. In DNA, the CDR3 is TGTGCCAGCAGTTCCCAGGGGACAGGGAACTACGAGCAGTACTTC. Translating it yields CASSSQGTGNYEQYF.

This clone appeared a few times. The V gene is TRBV5-4, the J gene TRBJ2-2; 9 nucleotides agree with TRBD2. Looked up from germline, CDR1 is SGHNT and CDR2 is YYREEE (reference sequence). The CDR3 spans 16 residues. The trim removed 3 bases at V and 6 bases at J, leaving 9 bases unmatched. The CDR3 here is CASSWGLAGGPGELFF. The CDR3 DNA sequence: TGTGCCAGCAGCTGGGGACTCGCGGGGGGGCCCGGGGAGCTGTTTTTT.

This clone was detected only once. J is TRBJ1-5 and V is TRBV28, with unresolved D. The CDR3 has 12 residues. V lost 2 bases and J 2 bases, leaving 1 base between the germline ends. Germline-derived CDR1 and CDR2 are MDHEN and SYDVKM. This CDR3 is CASSLGNQPQHF. The CDR3 region has the DNA TGTGCCAGCAGTTTAGGCAATCAGCCCCAGCATTTT.

The chain is built from TRBV7-2 and TRBJ1-3; D may be TRBD1 (6 bases). Germline-derived CDR1 and CDR2 are SGHTA and FQGNSA. The CDR3 runs to 16 residues. Trimming pared 1 base from V and 3 bases from J, leaving 13 bases between. The CDR3 bases are TGTGCCAGCAGCTTAGTCGGGGGGCTTTTTGGAAACACCATATATTTT. It specifies CASSLVGGLFGNTIYF.

This clone was counted a single time. V usage is TRBV5-1 and J usage is TRBJ2-1, with 11 bases identical to TRBD2. J gave up 8 bases and V 1 base, and 11 bases lay outside the gene matches. The CDR3 contains 17 residues. Germline V gene lookup returns CDR1 SGHRS and CDR2 YFSETQ. The CDR3, as DNA: TGCGCCAGCAGCTTGTTCCTAGCGGGGGGCCGGGGCGATGAGCAGTTCTTC. Translated, it gives CASSLFLAGGRGDEQFF. The entire variable domain, with the rest obtained from reference TRBV5-1 and TRBJ2-1, is as follows: KAGVTQTPRYLIKTRGQQVTLSCSPISGHRSVSWYQQTPGQGLQFLFEYFSETQRNKGNFPGRFSGRQFSNSRSEMNVSTLELGDSALYLCASSLFLAGGRGDEQFFGPGTRLTVL.

This clone has just one count. The rearrangement joins TRBV24-1 to TRBJ2-3; 9 positions agree with TRBD2. Trimming cost V 7 bases and J 3 bases; bases outside gene matches: 7. CDR3 size: 15 residues. Germline V gene lookup returns CDR1 KGHDR and CDR2 SFDVKD. CDR3 region: CATRGRSGGTDTQYF. For the CDR3, the DNA is TGTGCCACCAGGGGTAGGAGCGGGGGGACAGATACGCAGTATTTT.

This chain links TRBV21-1 with TRBJ1-2. TRBV21-1 is a documented pseudogene. The CDR3 is 13 amino acids. The CDR3, as DNA: TGTGCCAGCAGCAAAGAAAGTGGGTATGGCTACACCTTC. As protein: CASSKESGYGYTF.

The genes are TRBV11-2 and TRBJ2-7; D unresolved. The J call is in doubt because the DNA end fits TRBJ2-5 better. CDR1 SGHAT and CDR2 FQNNGV come from the germline V gene. This CDR3 is built from 12 residues. As DNA, the CDR3 is TGTGCCAGCAGCTCGGATGGAGAGACCCAGTACTTC. Translated, it gives CASSSDGETQYF.

This chain connects TRBV7-9 to TRBJ1-2, with 7 bases aligning to TRBD1. The CDR3 has 15 amino acids. V lost 5 bases and J lost 2; bases outside the gene matches: 8. Germline assignment: CDR1 SEHNR and CDR2 FQNEAQ (reference sequence). CDR3 in DNA: TGTGCCAGCAGCACGACCGGGACAGAGAACTATGGCTACACCTTC. This gives the protein CASSTTGTENYGYTF.

The V and J genes are TRBV4-3 and TRBJ1-4; D perhaps matches TRBD1 (5 bases). Trimming pared 0 bases from V and 5 bases from J, leaving 10 bases between. This CDR3 region has 15 residues. CDR1 LGHNA and CDR2 YSLEER come from the germline V gene. DNA for the CDR3: TGCGCCAGCAGCCAAGATCAGGGTGCCAATGAAAAACTGTTTTTT. It yields the protein CASSQDQGANEKLFF.

J is TRBJ2-7 and V is TRBV7-2, with 7 bases fitting TRBD1. The V gene's germline CDR1 is SGHTA and CDR2 FQGNSA. V shed 1 base and J 1 base; nucleotides not matched to a gene: 7. This CDR3 has 16 amino acids. The CDR3 coding sequence is TGTGCCAGCAGCTTAGACCGATTACAGGGGTCCTACGAGCAGTACTTC. This encodes CASSLDRLQGSYEQYF.

This chain links TRBV28 with TRBJ2-7; TRBD1 matches at 8 bases. Germline loops: CDR1 MDHEN, CDR2 SYDVKM. Germline trimming cut 6 bases from V and 7 bases from J; bases unmatched to any gene: 8. This CDR3 is built from 13 residues. CDR3 region: CASSGQGSPEQYF. The CDR3 coding sequence is TGTGCCAGCAGCGGACAGGGCTCCCCGGAGCAGTACTTC.

The rearrangement uses TRBV6-5 and TRBJ2-7, with D possibly being TRBD1 (7 bases). V was shortened by 6 bases and J by 4 bases, with 16 bases between the two germline ends. Germline CDR1 MNHEY, CDR2 SVGAGI. The CDR3 loop spans 14 amino acids. The CDR3, as DNA: TGTGCCAGCAGCCATTCGACAGGGACTTACGAGCAGTACTTC. Translation gives CASSHSTGTYEQYF.

The J gene is TRBJ1-2, the V gene TRBV5-6; D unresolved. Between the trimmed V and J ends, which lost 0 bases and 2 bases, there was a span of 8 bases. There are 14 residues in the CDR3. The germline gives CDR1 SGHDT, CDR2 YYEEEE. The CDR3, as DNA: TGTGCCAGCAGCTTGGAGCGGTCAAACTATGGCTACACCTTC. This sequence encodes CASSLERSNYGYTF.

This chain links TRBV5-1 with TRBJ2-1; a weak D match, TRBD1 (6 bases). Germline V gene data show CDR1 as SGHRS and CDR2 as YFSETQ. CDR3 size: 15 residues. V shed 4 bases and J shed 2 bases, with 13 bases lying between them. The CDR3 is CASSLTGSPYNEQFF. CDR3 nucleotide sequence: TGCGCCAGCAGCCTAACAGGGTCCCCCTACAATGAGCAGTTCTTC. Drawing the rest from reference TRBV5-1 and TRBJ2-1, the complete variable domain is KAGVTQTPRYLIKTRGQQVTLSCSPISGHRSVSWYQQTPGQGLQFLFEYFSETQRNKGNFPGRFSGRQFSNSRSEMNVSTLELGDSALYLCASSLTGSPYNEQFFGPGTRLTVL.